The T cell receptor beta chain described here comes from a study of blood T cell repertoires in COVID-19. Study overall: Collection of acute and convalescent COVID-19 samples took place in the United States, Italy and Spain.

Using immunoSEQ multiplex PCR, the repertoire was profiled, and TCRdb retains in-frame clones only, with some absent. The table lists roughly 300,000 clones, about 80% of them singletons. Germline V lookup: CDR1 SGHDN, CDR2 FVKESK. There are 18 residues in the CDR3. V dropped 0 bases and J dropped 0 bases, with 12 bases sitting between them. This clonotype was obtained from a woman aged 50 to 65 who had recovered from COVID-19. The J gene is TRBJ2-6, the V gene TRBV14; D might be TRBD1 (6 bases). Sequenced material: peripheral blood. Written as DNA, the CDR3 is TGTGCCAGCAGCCAAGAACTGGACAGTTTCTCTGGGGCCAACGTCCTGACTTTC. As protein: CASSQELDSFSGANVLTF. The full variable domain, with the rest looked up from reference TRBV14 and TRBJ2-6, is EAGVTQFPSHSVIEKGQTVTLRCDPISGHDNLYWYRRVMGKEIKFLLHFVKESKQDESGMPNNRFLAERTGGTYSTLKVQPAELEDSGVYFCASSQELDSFSGANVLTFGAGSRLTVL.